These T cell receptor beta chains were read from a single sample in a study of post-analysis software for immune sequencing data. TCRdb independently ran MiXCR on the PCR reads; one entry per CDR3 protein. The sample shows roughly 150,000 distinct CDR3 sequences, 36% of them seen only once. The sequencing here drew on blood, taken after autologous hematopoietic stem cell transplantation. The origin of the receptors is a girl between 5 and 17 years old with multiple sclerosis. Both conserved end residues are part of each CDR3. A D gene is named only where the DNA matches it firmly. Size is stated for part of the rows, as once, few or many counts, or as a class when the clone is expanded.

j_call,clone_size,d_call,v_call,cdr3_length,cdr3_nt,cdr3_aa
TRBJ2-7,few,.,TRBV14,11,TGTGCCAGCAGCCAAGCTGACGAGCAGTACTTC,CASSQADEQYF
TRBJ2-5,few,TRBD2,TRBV27,17,TGTGCCAGCAGAGGTGGACTAGCGGGAGGATGGGGGGAGACCCAGTACTTC,CASRGGLAGGWGETQYF
TRBJ1-6,few,.,TRBV9,14,TGTGCCAGCAGCGTAGTGGGTGGGGACTCACCCCTCCACTTT,CASSVVGGDSPLHF
TRBJ2-7,.,.,TRBV7-6,13,TGTGCCAGCAGCCCCTCGGGGGGCAACGAGCAGTACTTC,CASSPSGGNEQYF
TRBJ2-1,few,.,TRBV20-1,13,TGCAGTGCTCCCCCCCAGCTTTACAATGAGCAGTTCTTC,CSAPPQLYNEQFF
TRBJ1-2,.,.,TRBV6-1,12,TGTGCCAGCACTGACCGGGAAGGGGGCTACACCTTC,CASTDREGGYTF
TRBJ2-2,.,.,TRBV7-8,14,TGTGCCAGCAGCTCGATCTCAGGCACCGGGGAGCTGTTTTTT,CASSSISGTGELFF
TRBJ2-3,few,.,TRBV20-1,15,TGCAGTGCTAGAGGAGGGAGCAAGAGCACAGATACGCAGTATTTT,CSARGGSKSTDTQYF
TRBJ2-1,.,TRBD2,TRBV11-3,16,TGTGCCAGCAGCTTTTTATCCGGGGGGATCCCCAATGAGCAGTTCTTC,CASSFLSGGIPNEQFF
TRBJ1-6,.,.,TRBV6-1,14,TGTGCCAGCAGCGAGACATTCTTTATCTCACCCCTCCACTTT,CASSETFFISPLHF
TRBJ2-7,.,TRBD1,TRBV4-3,16,TGCGCCAGCAGCCAGACTTGGACAGGGGGCGTTTACGAGCAGTACTTC,CASSQTWTGGVYEQYF
TRBJ2-7,few,TRBD1,TRBV29-1,12,TGCAGCGTTAGGACAGGGGGCTACGAGCAGTACTTC,CSVRTGGYEQYF
TRBJ2-3,few,TRBD1,TRBV27,15,TGTGCCAGCAGTTTACAGGGGGCTACAGCAGATACGCAGTATTTT,CASSLQGATADTQYF
TRBJ1-2,.,.,TRBV27,15,TGTGCCAGCAGTGCCGGGACGGCTTACTTCTATGGCTACACCTTC,CASSAGTAYFYGYTF